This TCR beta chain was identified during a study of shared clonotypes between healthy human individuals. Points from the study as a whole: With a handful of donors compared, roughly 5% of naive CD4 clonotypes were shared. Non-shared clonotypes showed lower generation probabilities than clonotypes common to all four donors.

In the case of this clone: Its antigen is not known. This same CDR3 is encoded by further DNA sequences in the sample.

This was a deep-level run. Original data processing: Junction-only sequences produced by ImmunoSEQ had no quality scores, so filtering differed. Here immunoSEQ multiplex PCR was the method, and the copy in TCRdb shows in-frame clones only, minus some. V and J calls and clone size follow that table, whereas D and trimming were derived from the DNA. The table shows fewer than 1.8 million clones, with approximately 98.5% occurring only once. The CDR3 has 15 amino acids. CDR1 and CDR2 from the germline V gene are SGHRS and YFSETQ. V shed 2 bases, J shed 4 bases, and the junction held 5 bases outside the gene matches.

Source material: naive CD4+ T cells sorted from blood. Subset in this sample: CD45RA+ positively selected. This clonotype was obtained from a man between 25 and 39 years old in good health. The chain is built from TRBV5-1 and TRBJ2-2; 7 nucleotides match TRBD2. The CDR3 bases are TGCGCCAGCAGCTTTGGCGGGAGCGGCACCGGGGAGCTGTTTTTT. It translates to CASSFGGSGTGELFF.